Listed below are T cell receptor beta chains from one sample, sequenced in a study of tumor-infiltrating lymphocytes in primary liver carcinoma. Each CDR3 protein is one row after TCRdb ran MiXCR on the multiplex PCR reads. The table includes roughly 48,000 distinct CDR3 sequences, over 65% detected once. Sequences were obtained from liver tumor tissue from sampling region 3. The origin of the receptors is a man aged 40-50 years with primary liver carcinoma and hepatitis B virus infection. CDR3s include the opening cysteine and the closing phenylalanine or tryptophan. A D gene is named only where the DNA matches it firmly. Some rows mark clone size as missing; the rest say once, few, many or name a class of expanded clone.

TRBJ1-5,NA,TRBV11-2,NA,TGTGCCAGCAGCACAGCACGGTTTCCCGAGCCCCGGCATTTT,CASSTARFPEPRHF
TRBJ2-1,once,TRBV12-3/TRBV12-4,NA,TGTGCCAGCAGTCCCCAGGCGGTGGGGTCGGGGGATGAGCAGTTCTTC,CASSPQAVGSGDEQFF
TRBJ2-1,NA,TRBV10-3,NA,TGTGCCGTCAGTGATGATAGGGTAAGGAATGAGCAGTTCTTC,CAVSDDRVRNEQFF
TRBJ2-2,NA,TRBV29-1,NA,TGCAGCGTTGAAATTAGTAGGGAGGCGAACACCGGGGAGCTGCTTTTT,CSVEISREANTGELLF
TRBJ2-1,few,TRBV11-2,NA,TGTGCCAGCAGCATAGATGGCACTAGTGGGTTCTTC,CASSIDGTSGFF
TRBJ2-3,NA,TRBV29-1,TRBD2,TGCAGCATTGGGGGGACTACCAGACACACAGATACGCTGTATTTT,CSIGGTTRHTDTLYF
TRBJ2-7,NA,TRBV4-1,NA,TGCGCCGGCAGCCCCACAAGGGGCGGTTGGGAAGACCAGTACTTC,CAGSPTRGGWEDQYF
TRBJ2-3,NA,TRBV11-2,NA,TGTGCCAGCAGCTCAATAGCGGTGAGCAGAGACACGCAGTACTTT,CASSSIAVSRDTQYF
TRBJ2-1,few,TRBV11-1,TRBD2,TGTGCCAGCAGCTTATACCACTCCGCGGGAGGGTCCTACAATGAGCAGTTCTTC,CASSLYHSAGGSYNEQFF
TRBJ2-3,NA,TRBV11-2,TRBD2,TGCGCCAGCAGCTTAGGGGTAACTAGCGGGAGCACGGATACGCACTATTTT,CASSLGVTSGSTDTHYF
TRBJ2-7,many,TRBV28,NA,TGTGCCAGCAGTTTTACAGGGCCCTACGAGCAGTACTTC,CASSFTGPYEQYF